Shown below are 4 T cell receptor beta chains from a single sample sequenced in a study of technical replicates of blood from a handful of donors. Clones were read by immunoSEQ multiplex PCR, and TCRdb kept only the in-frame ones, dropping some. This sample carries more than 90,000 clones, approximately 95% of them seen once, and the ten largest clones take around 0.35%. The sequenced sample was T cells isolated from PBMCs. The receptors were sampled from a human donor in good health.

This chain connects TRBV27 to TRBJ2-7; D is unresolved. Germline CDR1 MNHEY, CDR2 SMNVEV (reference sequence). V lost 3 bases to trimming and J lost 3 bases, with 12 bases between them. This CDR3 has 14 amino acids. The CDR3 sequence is CASSFAKRHYEQYF. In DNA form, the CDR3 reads TGTGCCAGCAGTTTTGCCAAGCGCCACTACGAGCAGTACTTC.

This CDR3 is CASSPGLGYGYTF. CDR3 in DNA: TGTGCCAGCAGTCCAGGACTGGGCTATGGCTACACCTTC. V and J are TRBV2 and TRBJ1-2; D unclear. The CDR3 is made up of 13 amino acids. CDR1 is SNHLY, CDR2 FYNNEI, per germline. V was cut by 5 bases and J by 4 bases, with 11 bases left in between.

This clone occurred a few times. CDR3 in amino acids: CASTIRLQGPGYTF. The CDR3 region has the DNA TGTGCCAGCACAATTCGATTACAGGGTCCTGGCTACACCTTC. The chain carries TRBV28 and TRBJ1-2; a weak D match, TRBD1 (6 bases). V lost 7 bases, J lost 7 bases, and 19 bases lay in between. CDR3 length equals 14 residues. Per the germline V gene, CDR1 is MDHEN and CDR2 is SYDVKM.

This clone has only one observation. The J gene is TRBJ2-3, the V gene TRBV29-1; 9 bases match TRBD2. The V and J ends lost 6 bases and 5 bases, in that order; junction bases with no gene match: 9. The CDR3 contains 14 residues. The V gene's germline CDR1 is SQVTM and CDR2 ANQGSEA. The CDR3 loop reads CSVVSSGIGDTQYF. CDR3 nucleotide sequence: TGCAGCGTGGTATCTAGCGGGATTGGAGATACGCAGTATTTT.